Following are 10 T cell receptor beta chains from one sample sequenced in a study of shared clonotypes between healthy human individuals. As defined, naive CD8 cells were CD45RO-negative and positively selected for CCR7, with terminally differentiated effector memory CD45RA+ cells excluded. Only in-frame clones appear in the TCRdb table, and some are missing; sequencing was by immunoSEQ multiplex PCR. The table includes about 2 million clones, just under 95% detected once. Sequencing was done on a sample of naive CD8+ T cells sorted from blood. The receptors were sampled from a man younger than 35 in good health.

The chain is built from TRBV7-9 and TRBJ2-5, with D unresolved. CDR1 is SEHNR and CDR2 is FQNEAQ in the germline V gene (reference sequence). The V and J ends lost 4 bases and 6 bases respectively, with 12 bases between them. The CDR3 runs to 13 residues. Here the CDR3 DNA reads TGTGCCAGCAGCTATTACCCGATGAAGACCCAGTACTTC. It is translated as CASSYYPMKTQYF.

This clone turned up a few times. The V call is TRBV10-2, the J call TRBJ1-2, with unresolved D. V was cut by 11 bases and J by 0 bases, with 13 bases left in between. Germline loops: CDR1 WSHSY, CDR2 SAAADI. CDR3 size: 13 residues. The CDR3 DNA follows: TGCGCCGCAAGTCCCGAACCTAACTATGGCTACACCTTC. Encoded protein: CAASPEPNYGYTF.

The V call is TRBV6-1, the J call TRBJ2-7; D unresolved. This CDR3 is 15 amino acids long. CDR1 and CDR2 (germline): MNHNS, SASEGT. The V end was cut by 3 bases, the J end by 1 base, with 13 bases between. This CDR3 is CASSEPARVSYEQYF. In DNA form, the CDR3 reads TGTGCCAGCAGTGAGCCGGCTAGGGTATCCTACGAGCAGTACTTC.

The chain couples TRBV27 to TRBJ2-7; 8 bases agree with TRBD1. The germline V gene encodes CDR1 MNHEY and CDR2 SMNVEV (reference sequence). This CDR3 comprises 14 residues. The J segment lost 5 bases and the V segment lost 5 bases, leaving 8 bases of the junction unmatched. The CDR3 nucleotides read TGTGCCAGCAGTCCCATCACAGGGGGGCACGAGCAGTACTTC. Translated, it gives CASSPITGGHEQYF.

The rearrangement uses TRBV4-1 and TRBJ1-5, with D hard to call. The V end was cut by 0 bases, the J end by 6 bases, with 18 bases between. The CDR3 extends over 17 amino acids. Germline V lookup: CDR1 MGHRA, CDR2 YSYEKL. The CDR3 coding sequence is TGCGCCAGCAGCCAAGAAGGGTCGGCCAGCTTCACTCAGCCCCAGCATTTT. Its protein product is CASSQEGSASFTQPQHF.

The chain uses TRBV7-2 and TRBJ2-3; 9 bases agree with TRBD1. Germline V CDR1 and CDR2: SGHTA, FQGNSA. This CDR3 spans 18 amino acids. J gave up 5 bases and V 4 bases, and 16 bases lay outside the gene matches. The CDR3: CASSSPSPGQGPQDTQYF. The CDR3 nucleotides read TGTGCCAGCAGCTCCCCCTCGCCGGGACAGGGCCCACAAGATACGCAGTATTTT. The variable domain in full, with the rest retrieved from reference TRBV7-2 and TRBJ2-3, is GAGVSQSPSNKVTEKGKDVELRCDPISGHTALYWYRQSLGQGLEFLIYFQGNSAPDKSGLPSDRFSAERTGGSVSTLTIQRTQQEDSAVYLCASSSPSPGQGPQDTQYFGPGTRLTVL.

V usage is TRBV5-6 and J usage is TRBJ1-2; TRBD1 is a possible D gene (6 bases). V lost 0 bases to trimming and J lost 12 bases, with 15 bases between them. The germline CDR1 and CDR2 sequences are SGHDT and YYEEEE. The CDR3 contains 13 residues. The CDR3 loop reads CASSLGQAAENTF. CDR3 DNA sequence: TGTGCCAGCAGCTTGGGACAGGCGGCCGAAAACACCTTC.

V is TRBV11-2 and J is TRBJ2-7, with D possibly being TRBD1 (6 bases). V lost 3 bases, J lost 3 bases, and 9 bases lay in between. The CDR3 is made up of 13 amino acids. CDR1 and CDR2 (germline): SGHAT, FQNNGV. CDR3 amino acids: CASSFTGFYEQYF. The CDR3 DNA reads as TGTGCCAGCAGCTTTACAGGGTTCTACGAGCAGTACTTC. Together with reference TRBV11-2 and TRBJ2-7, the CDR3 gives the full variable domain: EAGVAQSPRYKIIEKRQSVAFWCNPISGHATLYWYQQILGQGPKLLIQFQNNGVVDDSQLPKDRFSAERLKGVDSTLKIQPAKLEDSAVYLCASSFTGFYEQYFGPGTRLTVT.

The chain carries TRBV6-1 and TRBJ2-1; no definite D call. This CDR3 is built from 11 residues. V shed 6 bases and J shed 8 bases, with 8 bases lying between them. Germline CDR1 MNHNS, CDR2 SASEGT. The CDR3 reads CASSPTDEQFF. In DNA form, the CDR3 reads TGTGCCAGCAGCCCGACCGATGAGCAGTTCTTC.

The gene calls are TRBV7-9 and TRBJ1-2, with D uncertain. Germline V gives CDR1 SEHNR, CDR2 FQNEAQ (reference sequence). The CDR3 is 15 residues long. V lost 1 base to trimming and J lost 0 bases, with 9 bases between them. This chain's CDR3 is CASSLGFATNYGYTF. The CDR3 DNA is TGTGCCAGCAGCTTAGGGTTCGCCACTAACTATGGCTACACCTTC. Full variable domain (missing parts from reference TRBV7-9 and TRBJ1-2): DTGVSQNPRHKITKRGQNVTFRCDPISEHNRLYWYRQTLGQGPEFLTYFQNEAQLEKSRLLSDRFSAERPKGSFSTLEIQRTEQGDSAMYLCASSLGFATNYGYTFGSGTRLTVV.